Listed below are T cell receptor beta chains from one sample, sequenced in a study of shared clonotypes between healthy human individuals. The method was immunoSEQ multiplex PCR; TCRdb's version includes in-frame clones alone and lacks a portion of them. This repertoire shows 2 million to 2.5 million clones, under 95% found once; its top ten account for around 1.7%. The sample consisted of naive CD8+ T cells from PBMCs. Receptors were obtained from a man between 18 and 29 years old in good health. Some clones in this sample may be carry-over from other donors' samples. Both conserved end residues are part of each CDR3. The D gene is left open where the match is weak. Not every row has a clone size; where given, it reads once, few, many or a size class.

NA	TRBJ2-1	TRBV7-9	NA	TGTGCCAGCAGCGCCTTTAAAATCTCCTACAATGAGCAGTTCTTC	CASSAFKISYNEQFF
NA	TRBJ2-7	TRBV10-2	TRBD2	TGCGCCAGCAATCCGGGGGGCTCCTACGAGCAGTACTTC	CASNPGGSYEQYF
NA	TRBJ1-1	TRBV10-3	NA	TGTGCCATCGGAGGAGATACTGAAGCTTTCTTT	CAIGGDTEAFF
once	TRBJ1-4	TRBV27	NA	TGTGCCAGCAGTTTAAACGTGGGTTATGAAAAACTGTTTTTT	CASSLNVGYEKLFF
NA	TRBJ2-2	TRBV6-5	NA	TGTGCCAGCAGTTATTACCAGCGCACCGGGGAGCTGTTTTTT	CASSYYQRTGELFF
few	TRBJ1-1	TRBV27	TRBD1	TGTGCCAGCAGCTCTCCAACAGGGGGCCTAAGGAACACTGAAGCTTTCTTT	CASSSPTGGLRNTEAFF
NA	TRBJ2-3	TRBV27	NA	TGTGCCAGCAGCGCTGTTGGACGAACGAATACGCAGTATTTT	CASSAVGRTNTQYF
NA	TRBJ2-7	TRBV10-3	NA	TGTGCCATCAGTGAAGGGGTCACCTCCTACTACGAGCAGTACTTC	CAISEGVTSYYEQYF
NA	TRBJ2-1	TRBV27	TRBD2	TGTGCCAGCAGGACGCTAGCGGTTTACAATGAGCAGTTCTTC	CASRTLAVYNEQFF
NA	TRBJ2-1	TRBV7-9	NA	TGTGCCAGCAGCCTGTCGGAACGCCTCTACAATGAGCAGTTCTTC	CASSLSERLYNEQFF
NA	TRBJ2-7	TRBV4-1	NA	TGCGCCAGCAGCAGCAGACTAACGAGCTCCTACGAGCAGTACTTC	CASSSRLTSSYEQYF
NA	TRBJ1-5	TRBV4-3	NA	TGCGCCAGCAGCCAAGAGGCGGGAAATCAGCCCCAGCATTTT	CASSQEAGNQPQHF
NA	TRBJ2-1	TRBV9	TRBD1	TGTGCCAGCAGCGCTTCCGGGACAGGGGACAATGAGCAGTTCTTC	CASSASGTGDNEQFF
NA	TRBJ2-2	TRBV6-5	NA	TGTGCCAGCAGTTACTTCCACTTGAACACCGGGGAGCTGTTTTTT	CASSYFHLNTGELFF
NA	TRBJ2-2	TRBV5-4	TRBD1	TGTGCCAGCAGCGTGCGTACAGGGGCCTCTAGCGGGGAGCTGTTTTTT	CASSVRTGASSGELFF
NA	TRBJ2-5	TRBV28	TRBD2	TGTGCCAGCAGCCGAGCGGGATTTGGCCAAGAGACCCAGTACTTC	CASSRAGFGQETQYF
once	TRBJ2-7	TRBV4-3	NA	TGCGCCAGCAGCCAAGATCGGGGCTCCTACGAGCAGTACTTC	CASSQDRGSYEQYF
NA	TRBJ2-7	TRBV7-2	TRBD1	TGTGCCAGCAGCTTAGTAGGGACAGGGGCCGAGCAGTACTTC	CASSLVGTGAEQYF
NA	TRBJ2-7	TRBV27	TRBD1	TGTGCCAGCAGGCAGGACAGGGCCGCCTCCTACGAGCAGTACTTC	CASRQDRAASYEQYF
NA	TRBJ2-7	TRBV11-2	TRBD1	TGTGCCAGCAGCTTGATCAGGGGGCGAACCTACGAGCAGTACTTC	CASSLIRGRTYEQYF
NA	TRBJ2-1	TRBV27	TRBD2	TGTGCCAGCAGTTTATTGCCCTATCTAGAGTCGGCGGGGGTAATAGCGGAGCAGTTCTTC	CASSLLPYLESAGVIAEQFF
NA	TRBJ2-5	TRBV4-3	NA	TGCGCCAGCAGCGAAAGAAGCCGGTCCGAGACCCAGTACTTC	CASSERSRSETQYF
NA	TRBJ2-3	TRBV2	TRBD2	TGTGCCAGCAGTGATGGGGACTTAGCGGGAGATAGCACAGATACGCAGTATTTT	CASSDGDLAGDSTDTQYF
NA	TRBJ2-1	TRBV28	NA	TGTGCCAGCTCCCCCCTGAATGAGCAGTTCTTC	CASSPLNEQFF
few	TRBJ1-1	TRBV9	TRBD1	TGTGCCAGCAGCGTGGGGACAGCTTATGAAGCTTTCTTT	CASSVGTAYEAFF
NA	TRBJ2-7	TRBV13	NA	TGTGCCAGCAGCCGAGGGAGCTCCTACGAGCAGTACTTC	CASSRGSSYEQYF
NA	TRBJ1-2	TRBV25-1	NA	TGTGCCGGAGGGGATGGCTATGGCTACACCTTC	CAGGDGYGYTF
NA	TRBJ2-2	TRBV19	NA	TGTGCCAGTAGAGAGGTTGCGGGGGAGCTGTTTTTT	CASREVAGELFF
NA	TRBJ1-5	TRBV4-1	TRBD1	TGCGCCAGCAGCGAGTTGGGGACAGGGAATCAGCCCCAGCATTTT	CASSELGTGNQPQHF
NA	TRBJ2-5	TRBV7-2	NA	TGTGCCAGCAGCTTATGGTCCCCCCAAGAGACCCAGTACTTC	CASSLWSPQETQYF
NA	TRBJ2-1	TRBV27	TRBD2	TGTGCCAGCAGTTTGAGTAGCGGGAGGGCCACGAAGATGGAGAATGAGCAGTTCTTC	CASSLSSGRATKMENEQFF
NA	TRBJ1-1	TRBV5-1	NA	TGCGCCAGCAGCTTAACCAGGGATCCGAACACTGAAGCTTTCTTT	CASSLTRDPNTEAFF
once	TRBJ2-5	TRBV4-1	NA	TGCGCCAGCAGCCAAGATCGGTCAGTCAGGGGAGAGACCCAGTACTTC	CASSQDRSVRGETQYF
NA	TRBJ1-4	TRBV5-1	NA	TGCGCCAGCAGCTCGAGTACTAATGCAACTAATGAAAAACTGTTTTTT	CASSSSTNATNEKLFF
NA	TRBJ2-2	TRBV7-9	TRBD2	TGTGCCATCATCGCGGGGGAGGGCCGGTACACCGGGGAGCTGTTTTTT	CAIIAGEGRYTGELFF
NA	TRBJ2-7	TRBV10-3	TRBD2	TGTGCCACCCGGGGGGGGGCAACCGCTTACGAGCAGTACTTC	CATRGGATAYEQYF
NA	TRBJ1-2	TRBV7-9	NA	TGTGCCAGCAGCGGCAGCACGGCAGCTAACTATGGCTACACCTTC	CASSGSTAANYGYTF
NA	TRBJ2-1	TRBV4-3	NA	TGCGCCAGCAGCCAAGAGGTGGTCACGGGTGGTAATGAGCAGTTCTTC	CASSQEVVTGGNEQFF
NA	TRBJ2-3	TRBV5-6	NA	TGTGCCAGCTCACGGGGGGCAGGCACAGATACGCAGTATTTT	CASSRGAGTDTQYF
NA	TRBJ2-3	TRBV5-4	NA	TGTGCCAGCAGCTTTGCCAGCTACACAGATACGCAGTATTTT	CASSFASYTDTQYF
NA	TRBJ2-7	TRBV6-1	TRBD2	TGTGCCAGCAGTGGATCCGGGGGGGGCTACGAGCAGTACTTC	CASSGSGGGYEQYF
NA	TRBJ2-5	TRBV5-1	NA	TGCGCCAGCAGCACCCAAGGAGGTTACCAAGAGACCCAGTACTTC	CASSTQGGYQETQYF
NA	TRBJ2-7	TRBV7-2	TRBD1	TGTGCCAGCAGCGCCAGGACAGGGTTAAGCGACGAGCAGTACTTC	CASSARTGLSDEQYF
NA	TRBJ2-1	TRBV6-5	NA	TGTGCCAGCAGTCCCCTCTCCTACAATGAGCAGTTCTTC	CASSPLSYNEQFF
NA	TRBJ2-5	TRBV27	NA	TGTGCCAGCAGTGGGGGAGGTGGAGAGACCCAGTACTTC	CASSGGGGETQYF
NA	TRBJ2-3	TRBV14	NA	TGTGCCAGCAGCTATCGCCCCCGGAGGGGGGGCACAGATACGCAGTATTTT	CASSYRPRRGGTDTQYF